Presented here are 21 T cell receptor beta chains from one specimen sequenced in a study of shared clonotypes between healthy human individuals. Terminally differentiated effector memory CD45RA+ cells were excluded from the naive CD8 cells, which were CD45RO-negative and positively selected for CCR7. Data came from immunoSEQ multiplex PCR; TCRdb stores just in-frame clones and leaves some out. The table shows approximately 600,000 clones, with approximately 95% occurring only once. Sequenced sample: naive CD8+ T cells sorted from blood. These receptors all stem from a woman younger than 45 in good health.

V gene TRBV18 combines with J gene TRBJ2-7; D is unclear. The germline gives CDR1 KGHSH, CDR2 LQKENI. Trimming removed 3 bases at V and 5 bases at J, with 11 bases between. The CDR3 spans 13 residues. CDR3 sequence (DNA): TGTGCCAGCTCACCCATCGGTATGGACGAGCAGTACTTC. It specifies CASSPIGMDEQYF.

The chain has TRBV7-2 and TRBJ2-1; D is perhaps TRBD1 (5 bases). The CDR3 totals 17 residues. Germline V lookup: CDR1 SGHTA, CDR2 FQGNSA. Trimming stripped 4 bases from V and 0 bases from J, with 16 bases between. CDR3 bases: TGTGCCAGCAGCTCTGAGCCCCGGACAAACTCCTACAATGAGCAGTTCTTC. The encoded protein is CASSSEPRTNSYNEQFF. Drawing the rest from reference TRBV7-2 and TRBJ2-1, the complete variable domain is GAGVSQSPSNKVTEKGKDVELRCDPISGHTALYWYRQSLGQGLEFLIYFQGNSAPDKSGLPSDRFSAERTGGSVSTLTIQRTQQEDSAVYLCASSSEPRTNSYNEQFFGPGTRLTVL.

The rearrangement uses TRBV19 and TRBJ1-6; a weak D match, TRBD1 (5 bases). Germline CDR1 reads LNHDA; CDR2 reads SQIVND (reference sequence). CDR3 length: 13 amino acids. The V gene lost 5 bases and the J gene lost 6 bases, with 8 bases spanning the gap. The CDR3 DNA is TGTGCCAGTAGTTGGGACTCTAATTCACCCCTCCACTTT. It codes for CASSWDSNSPLHF. The variable domain in full, completed from reference TRBV19 and TRBJ1-6, reads DGGITQSPKYLFRKEGQNVTLSCEQNLNHDAMYWYRQDPGQGLRLIYYSQIVNDFQKGDIAEGYSVSREKKESFPLTVTSAQKNPTAFYLCASSWDSNSPLHFGNGTRLTVT.

This chain uses TRBV27 with TRBJ1-1, with D possibly TRBD1 on 6 matching bases. V lost 6 bases, J lost 3 bases, and 14 bases lay in between. The CDR3 length is 14 residues. The germline V gene encodes CDR1 MNHEY and CDR2 SMNVEV (reference sequence). The CDR3 region is CASSNIRGDTEAFF. In nucleotides, the CDR3 is TGTGCCAGCAGCAATATCAGGGGCGACACTGAAGCTTTCTTT.

As to this clone: Other DNA sequences in the sample encode the same CDR3. The J gene is TRBJ2-1, the V gene TRBV19, with D unresolved. Between the trimmed V and J ends, which lost 1 base and 7 bases, there was a span of 8 bases. The CDR3 covers 13 residues. From germline, CDR1 is LNHDA and CDR2 SQIVND (reference sequence). This CDR3 reads CASSIVPANEQFF. CDR3 in DNA: TGTGCCAGTAGTATAGTACCCGCGAATGAGCAGTTCTTC.

The chain employs TRBV7-9 and TRBJ2-1; no clear D. Germline assignment: CDR1 SEHNR and CDR2 FQNEAQ (reference sequence). Trimming left V 3 bases short and J 7 bases short, with 7 bases between. The CDR3 spans 12 residues. The CDR3 spells CASSFASNEQFF. In DNA form, the CDR3 reads TGTGCCAGCAGCTTTGCGAGTAATGAGCAGTTCTTC.

The chain has TRBV27 and TRBJ2-7, with D unresolved. Germline lookup yields CDR1 MNHEY and CDR2 SMNVEV (reference sequence). This CDR3 has 13 residues. V gave up 6 bases and J gave up 9 bases, with 18 bases separating them. The CDR3 here is CASSAISNQGQYF. The CDR3 DNA is TGTGCCAGCAGCGCTATCTCAAATCAAGGGCAGTACTTC.

The J gene is TRBJ2-1, the V gene TRBV25-1; 7 bases align to TRBD1. The germline V gene encodes CDR1 MGHDK and CDR2 SYGVNS. The V segment lost 0 bases and the J segment 6 bases; nucleotides outside the gene matches: 8. The CDR3 contains 16 residues. CDR3 loop: CASSEYPYRQGNEQFF. The CDR3 nucleotides read TGTGCCAGCAGTGAATATCCCTACCGACAGGGCAATGAGCAGTTCTTC.

The rearrangement uses TRBV28 and TRBJ2-7, with D perhaps TRBD2 (6 bases). The CDR3 has 14 amino acids. With 2 bases removed from V and 3 bases from J, the gap between germline ends came to 11 bases. Germline V CDR1 and CDR2: MDHEN, SYDVKM. The CDR3, as DNA: TGTGCCAGCAGTTTAGGCGGGGCTCACTACGAGCAGTACTTC. It is translated as CASSLGGAHYEQYF.

The V and J genes are TRBV5-4 and TRBJ2-1; 9 bases are a match to TRBD1. The ends lost 2 bases at V and 6 bases at J; junction bases unmatched: 9. CDR3 length: 16 residues. CDR1 and CDR2 from the germline V gene are SGHNT and YYREEE (reference sequence). The CDR3 bases are TGTGCCAGCAGCTTTTTTTCGGACAGGGGTTCCAATGAGCAGTTCTTC. Its translation is CASSFFSDRGSNEQFF.

The genes are TRBV5-1 and TRBJ1-1; 8 nucleotides line up with TRBD1. Looked up from germline, CDR1 is SGHRS and CDR2 is YFSETQ. The CDR3 is 14 amino acids. J was trimmed by 8 bases and V by 0 bases; bases with no gene match: 6. In nucleotides, the CDR3 is TGCGCCAGCAGCTTGGGGACAGGGCGAACGGAAGCTTTCTTT. It is translated as CASSLGTGRTEAFF.

The CDR3 region is CASISDRFTDTQYF. The CDR3 region has the DNA TGTGCCAGCATTTCGGACAGGTTCACAGATACGCAGTATTTT. This chain links TRBV28 with TRBJ2-3; 7 nucleotides align to TRBD1. The CDR3 length is 14 residues. The germline gives CDR1 MDHEN, CDR2 SYDVKM. V was clipped by 7 bases and J by 2 bases; unmatched bases: 6.

This rearrangement joins TRBV11-2 to TRBJ2-1, with a possible D match to TRBD2 (6 bases). The germline CDR1 and CDR2 sequences are SGHAT and FQNNGV. CDR3 length equals 13 residues. V was pared by 1 base and J by 8 bases, with 9 bases between. The CDR3 coding sequence is TGTGCCAGCAGCTTAGTCGGGGAGGATGAGCAGTTCTTC. This translates into CASSLVGEDEQFF.

This chain connects TRBV2 to TRBJ2-7, with D uncertain. V was pared by 10 bases and J by 7 bases, with 14 bases between. The CDR3 runs to 11 residues. Germline CDR1 reads SNHLY; CDR2 reads FYNNEI. The CDR3 loop reads CATMALGEQYF. For the CDR3, the DNA is TGTGCCACCATGGCTTTGGGAGAGCAGTACTTC.

This chain joins TRBV12-5 and TRBJ2-1; 9 positions agree with TRBD2. V shed 3 bases and J 9 bases; nucleotides not matched to a gene: 0. Germline assignment: CDR1 LGHNT and CDR2 FRNRAP. The CDR3 sequence is 12 residues long. The CDR3 DNA sequence: TGTGCTAGTGGTTTTAGCGGGGGTGAGCAGTTCTTC. Protein sequence: CASGFSGGEQFF.

This clone has just one count. The chain employs TRBV6-5 and TRBJ1-1, with D uncertain. Trimming cost V 10 bases and J 11 bases, with 17 bases left between them. There are 11 residues in the CDR3. The germline gives CDR1 MNHEY, CDR2 SVGAGI. CDR3 nucleotides: TGTGCCACCCAAAAAGGGCAAAGGGCTTTCTTT. It is translated as CATQKGQRAFF.

The gene calls are TRBV15 and TRBJ1-1; 7 bases map to TRBD1. J gave up 11 bases and V 3 bases, and 12 bases lay outside the gene matches. Germline CDR1 reads LNHNV; CDR2 reads YYDKDF (reference sequence). This CDR3 has 14 amino acids. CDR3 sequence reads: CATSRAGTVESAFF. CDR3 sequence (DNA): TGTGCCACCAGCAGGGCCGGGACAGTGGAGTCGGCTTTCTTT.

The chain joins TRBV5-6 to TRBJ1-1; 9 bases are shared with TRBD1. Looked up from germline, CDR1 is SGHDT and CDR2 is YYEEEE. With 4 bases clipped from V and 3 bases from J, the junction kept 7 bases outside the gene matches. The CDR3 sequence is 15 residues long. The CDR3 region is CASSGDREEDTEAFF. The CDR3 region has the DNA TGTGCCAGCAGCGGGGACAGGGAAGAGGACACTGAAGCTTTCTTT.

This clone has just one count. This chain uses TRBV4-1 with TRBJ2-1; D unresolved. The CDR3 covers 11 residues. The germline V and J ends were trimmed by 4 bases and 7 bases, with 5 bases remaining between them. Germline CDR1 and CDR2: MGHRA and YSYEKL. The CDR3 DNA sequence: TGCGCCAGCAGCCCCGGTAATGAGCAGTTCTTC. This sequence encodes CASSPGNEQFF.

The chain is built from TRBV13 and TRBJ1-2; D gene uncertain. CDR3 length: 12 residues. Trimming stripped 4 bases from V and 7 bases from J, with 10 bases between. Germline lookup yields CDR1 PRHDT and CDR2 FYEKMQ (reference sequence). This CDR3 reads CASSSMLAGYTF. The CDR3 DNA follows: TGTGCCAGCAGCTCCATGTTGGCTGGCTACACCTTC.

This chain connects TRBV10-2 to TRBJ2-1; possibly TRBD2 for D (6 bases). Trimming removed 3 bases at V and 3 bases at J, with 9 bases between. The germline gives CDR1 WSHSY, CDR2 SAAADI. The CDR3 totals 14 residues. The CDR3 DNA is TGCGCCAGCAGTGAAGTAGCGGACTACAATGAGCAGTTCTTC. Translating gives CASSEVADYNEQFF.